These T cell receptor beta chains were read from a single sample in a study of cytomegalovirus exposure and HLA in healthy donors. Only in-frame clones appear in the TCRdb table, and some are missing; sequencing was by immunoSEQ multiplex PCR. Of roughly 150,000 clones listed, approximately 84% were seen once; the top ten hold 2.5%. The sequenced material came from PBMCs. Receptors originate from a man aged 30-40 years in good health and CMV-seropositive. Each CDR3 is given with its conserved first and last residue. The D gene is left open where the match is weak. Not all rows give a size; the values are once, few, many and, for expanded clones, a class.

CDR3 protein: CASSALVGPKPDTQYF; CDR3 DNA: TGTGCCAGCAGTGCCCTAGTAGGCCCGAAACCAGATACGCAGTATTTT; V gene: TRBV2; J gene: TRBJ2-3; clone size: .; D gene: .
CDR3 protein: CASSPGGVGEKLFF; CDR3 DNA: TGCGCCAGCAGTCCCGGAGGAGTGGGTGAAAAACTGTTTTTT; V gene: TRBV10-1; J gene: TRBJ1-4; clone size: few; D gene: .
CDR3 protein: CASSMNPRGRINNEQFF; CDR3 DNA: TGTGCCAGTAGTATGAACCCCCGAGGGAGGATAAACAATGAGCAGTTCTTC; V gene: TRBV19; J gene: TRBJ2-1; clone size: .; D gene: .
CDR3 protein: CASSRVGANVLTF; CDR3 DNA: TGTGCCAGCTCCCGGGTGGGGGCCAACGTCCTGACTTTC; V gene: TRBV13; J gene: TRBJ2-6; clone size: few; D gene: .
CDR3 protein: CASSPRPQANEKLFF; CDR3 DNA: TGTGCCAGCAGCCCCAGGCCACAGGCAAATGAAAAACTGTTTTTT; V gene: TRBV7-6; J gene: TRBJ1-4; clone size: .; D gene: .
CDR3 protein: CASSLSGSGETQYF; CDR3 DNA: TGTGCCAGCAGCTTGAGCGGGAGTGGAGAGACCCAGTACTTC; V gene: TRBV7-9; J gene: TRBJ2-5; clone size: .; D gene: TRBD2
CDR3 protein: CASSLQGDYEQYF; CDR3 DNA: TGTGCCAGCAGCTTGCAGGGGGACTACGAGCAGTACTTC; V gene: TRBV5-6; J gene: TRBJ2-7; clone size: .; D gene: TRBD1
CDR3 protein: CSSWMTGDYGYTF; CDR3 DNA: TGTTCCAGCTGGATGACAGGGGACTATGGCTACACCTTC; V gene: TRBV7-9; J gene: TRBJ1-2; clone size: .; D gene: TRBD1
CDR3 protein: CASSYRGANTGELFF; CDR3 DNA: TGTGCCAGCAGTTACAGGGGCGCGAACACCGGGGAGCTGTTTTTT; V gene: TRBV6-5; J gene: TRBJ2-2; clone size: once; D gene: .
CDR3 protein: CASSSTGGRTKNIQYF; CDR3 DNA: TGTGCCAGCAGCTCGACAGGGGGCAGGACCAAAAACATTCAGTACTTC; V gene: TRBV5-6; J gene: TRBJ2-4; clone size: .; D gene: TRBD1
CDR3 protein: CASSLAGASYEQYF; CDR3 DNA: TGTGCCAGTTCACTAGCGGGAGCATCCTACGAGCAGTACTTC; V gene: TRBV19; J gene: TRBJ2-7; clone size: .; D gene: TRBD2
CDR3 protein: CASSSFSGGPNGYTF; CDR3 DNA: TGTGCCAGCAGCTCGTTCTCGGGGGGACCTAATGGCTACACCTTC; V gene: TRBV5-4; J gene: TRBJ1-2; clone size: .; D gene: .
CDR3 protein: CASSPPGLAEGLEQFF; CDR3 DNA: TGCGCCAGCAGTCCTCCGGGACTAGCGGAAGGCCTTGAGCAGTTCTTC; V gene: TRBV23-1; J gene: TRBJ2-1; clone size: once; D gene: TRBD2
CDR3 protein: CASTSGSGDEQFF; CDR3 DNA: TGTGCCAGCACAAGCGGGAGCGGGGATGAGCAGTTCTTC; V gene: TRBV28; J gene: TRBJ2-1; clone size: .; D gene: TRBD2
CDR3 protein: CASGLAIWPQHF; CDR3 DNA: TGTGCTAGTGGTTTGGCAATTTGGCCCCAGCATTTT; V gene: TRBV12-5; J gene: TRBJ1-5; clone size: .; D gene: .
CDR3 protein: CASSVQGSYGYTF; CDR3 DNA: TGCGCCAGCAGTGTCCAGGGAAGCTATGGCTACACCTTC; V gene: TRBV10-1; J gene: TRBJ1-2; clone size: .; D gene: .
CDR3 protein: CASSPETTGDYGYTF; CDR3 DNA: TGTGCCAGCTCACCAGAGACGACAGGGGACTATGGCTACACCTTC; V gene: TRBV18; J gene: TRBJ1-2; clone size: .; D gene: TRBD1
CDR3 protein: CSVEREWHNEQFF; CDR3 DNA: TGCAGCGTTGAGCGGGAGTGGCACAATGAGCAGTTCTTC; V gene: TRBV29-1; J gene: TRBJ2-1; clone size: .; D gene: TRBD2
CDR3 protein: CASRDSSRTEAFF; CDR3 DNA: TGTGCCTCGAGGGACAGTTCCCGCACTGAAGCTTTCTTT; V gene: TRBV6-4; J gene: TRBJ1-1; clone size: .; D gene: TRBD1
CDR3 protein: CASSSGSRTGELFF; CDR3 DNA: TGCGCCAGCAGCAGCGGGAGCCGTACCGGGGAGCTGTTTTTT; V gene: TRBV5-1; J gene: TRBJ2-2; clone size: .; D gene: TRBD2
CDR3 protein: CAWSGLQSSYNSPLHF; CDR3 DNA: TGTGCCTGGAGTGGATTACAGAGCTCCTATAATTCACCCCTCCACTTT; V gene: TRBV30; J gene: TRBJ1-6; clone size: once; D gene: .
CDR3 protein: CASSLDRGDTEAFF; CDR3 DNA: TGTGCCAGCAGTTTGGACAGGGGTGACACTGAAGCTTTCTTT; V gene: TRBV11-3; J gene: TRBJ1-1; clone size: .; D gene: TRBD1